This is a list of T cell receptor beta chains from one sample in a study of CD8+CD57+ T cells in acquired aplastic anemia. TCRdb reanalysed the reads using MiXCR and keeps one entry per CDR3 protein. Here the sample spans about 170,000 distinct CDR3 sequences, around half being singletons. Material for sequencing was sorted CD4+, CD8+, or CD8+CD57+ T cells (not recorded which) from PBMCs. Receptor source: a human donor with aplastic anemia. The CDR3 runs from the conserved cysteine through the conserved F or W. The order of the fields is clone size, D gene, J gene, V gene, CDR3 DNA, CDR3 protein. A D gene is named only where the DNA matches it firmly. Rows may omit the clone size; those that give it use once, few, many or a size class.

many NA TRBJ1-3 TRBV15 TGTGCCACCAGCAACATCAGGTCCTCTGGAAACACCATATATTTT CATSNIRSSGNTIYF
NA NA TRBJ2-3 TRBV9 TGTGCCAGCAGCCCGGAGGGGAGGCGGGATAATACGCAGTATTTT CASSPEGRRDNTQYF
NA NA TRBJ1-1 TRBV7-2 TGTGCCAGCAGCTTAGTGGGCTTGAACACTGAAGCTTTCTTT CASSLVGLNTEAFF
NA TRBD1 TRBJ1-1 TRBV2 TGTGCCAGCAGCCGACAGGGGTTCACTGACGCTTTCTTT CASSRQGFTDAFF
NA TRBD1 TRBJ2-7 TRBV9 TGTGCCAGCAGCATGAGGACAGGGAGTACCGACGAGCAGTACTTC CASSMRTGSTDEQYF
NA TRBD2 TRBJ2-1 TRBV6-1 TGTGCCAGCCAGACTAGCGGGGGGGCGTTGCGTCACAATGAGCAGTTCTTC CASQTSGGALRHNEQFF
NA NA TRBJ1-1 TRBV7-2 TGTGCCAGCAGGTTAGGTCTGAGCACTGAAGCTTTCTTT CASRLGLSTEAFF
NA TRBD2 TRBJ2-3 TRBV20-1 TGCAGTGCTAGTAATCTGAGACTAGCGGGGACAGATACGCAGTATTTT CSASNLRLAGTDTQYF
NA TRBD1 TRBJ1-1 TRBV24-1 TGTGCCACCAGTCCCGGGACAGAGAGGAACACTGAAGCTTTCTTT CATSPGTERNTEAFF
NA NA TRBJ2-2 TRBV24-1 TGTGCCACCAGTGATAAGGTCGACCGGAACACCGGGGAGCTGTTTTTT CATSDKVDRNTGELFF
many NA TRBJ1-2 TRBV5-1 TGCGCCAGCAGCCCGGGACGGATCCTTTATGGCTACACCTTC CASSPGRILYGYTF
many NA TRBJ1-2 TRBV2 TGTGCCAGCAGTTTAACAGGGATTTATGGCTACACCTTC CASSLTGIYGYTF
NA TRBD2 TRBJ2-7 TRBV6-5 TGTGCCAGCAGTTATAGCGGGGGCAGCTCCTACGAGCAGTACTTC CASSYSGGSSYEQYF
NA NA TRBJ2-3 TRBV9 TGTGCCAGCAGCGTAGAGGCTAGCACAGATACGCAGTATTTT CASSVEASTDTQYF
NA NA TRBJ2-1 TRBV15 TGTGCCACCGCTTTCCTGGGGGGAGCCTACAATGAGCAGTTCTTC CATAFLGGAYNEQFF
NA NA TRBJ2-1 TRBV20-1 TGCAGTGCTAGTTCCGGGCGGAGCTCCTACAATGAGCAGTTCTTC CSASSGRSSYNEQFF
NA NA TRBJ2-1 TRBV29-1 TGCAGCGTTGACGGACGGGTCAAGAATGAGCAGTTCTTC CSVDGRVKNEQFF
many NA TRBJ1-5 TRBV29-1 TGCAGCGTTGGTGGGGGAGGGGAGCCCCAGCATTTT CSVGGGGEPQHF
few TRBD2 TRBJ2-2 TRBV5-4 TGTGCCAGCAGCTTGGGGGCTAGCGGGGGACCCGGGGAGCTGTTTTTT CASSLGASGGPGELFF
NA NA TRBJ2-2 TRBV29-1 TGCAGCGTCCCAATCGACAGGGAGCTGTTTTTT CSVPIDRELFF
many NA TRBJ1-1 TRBV11-3 TGTGCCAGCAGCCCTTATGGGGGCACTACCACTGAAGCTTTCTTT CASSPYGGTTTEAFF
NA NA TRBJ2-7 TRBV10-2 TGCGCCAGCAGTGAGTTGAGCGGAGTAACTGCCTACGAGCAGTACTTC CASSELSGVTAYEQYF
NA NA TRBJ2-3 TRBV24-1 TGTGCCACCCGGGGTCCCAGGGTGGGAGATACGCAGTATTTT CATRGPRVGDTQYF
NA TRBD1 TRBJ2-7 TRBV24-1 TGTGCCACCAGTAAGGGGACAGCGTCCTACGAGCAGTACTTC CATSKGTASYEQYF
NA TRBD2 TRBJ2-1 TRBV6-1 TGTGCCAGCAGCCCACTGGCGGGGGAAGCGCGGGGTGAGCAGTTCTTC CASSPLAGEARGEQFF
once TRBD1 TRBJ2-1 TRBV5-1 TGCGCCACTAGCCGGGACAGAAACAATGAGCAGTTCTTC CATSRDRNNEQFF
many TRBD2 TRBJ2-1 TRBV7-8 TGTGCCAGCAGCCCCTGGACTCTAGCGGGGGGGGAGGAGCAGTTCTTC CASSPWTLAGGEEQFF
NA TRBD2 TRBJ2-7 TRBV20-1 TGCAGTGCCGGACTAGCGGGAGACGGGGAGCAGTACTTC CSAGLAGDGEQYF